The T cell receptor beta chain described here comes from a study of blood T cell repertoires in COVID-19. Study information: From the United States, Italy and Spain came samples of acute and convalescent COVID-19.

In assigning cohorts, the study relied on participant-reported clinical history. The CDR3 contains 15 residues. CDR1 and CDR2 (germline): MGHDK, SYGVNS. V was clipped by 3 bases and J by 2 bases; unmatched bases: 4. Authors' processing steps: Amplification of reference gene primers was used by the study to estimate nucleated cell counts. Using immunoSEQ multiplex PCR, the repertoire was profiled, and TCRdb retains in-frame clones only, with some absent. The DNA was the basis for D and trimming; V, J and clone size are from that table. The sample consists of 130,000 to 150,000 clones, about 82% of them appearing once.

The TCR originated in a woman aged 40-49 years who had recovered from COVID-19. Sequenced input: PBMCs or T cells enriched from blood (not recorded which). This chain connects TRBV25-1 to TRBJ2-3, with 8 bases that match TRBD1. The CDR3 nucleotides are TGTGCCAGCAGTGATAGACAGGGGATCACAGATACGCAGTATTTT. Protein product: CASSDRQGITDTQYF.